These T cell receptor beta chains were read from a single sample in a study of T cell clones after liver transplantation. Here immunoSEQ multiplex PCR was the method, and the copy in TCRdb shows in-frame clones only, minus some. The repertoire includes some 34,000 clones, about 95% of them detected once, and more than 25% sits in the top ten. The specimen comprised CD8+ T cells from blood, sampled 12 months after liver transplant. These receptors were collected from a human patient who received a liver transplant. Some T cells may be the graft donor's. CDR3s include the opening cysteine and the closing phenylalanine or tryptophan. The D gene is left open where the match is weak. Clone sizes are given selectively: once, few, many, or a class where the clone is expanded.

d_gene: TRBD1
j_gene: TRBJ1-2
abundance: NA
len: 13
v_gene: TRBV2
CDR3aa: CASIDRGNYGYTF
CDR3nt: TGTGCCAGCATAGACAGGGGGAACTATGGCTACACCTTC

d_gene: NA
j_gene: TRBJ1-3
abundance: few
len: 14
v_gene: TRBV6-5
CDR3aa: CASSYGGLGNTIYF
CDR3nt: TGTGCCAGCAGTTACGGGGGGTTAGGAAACACCATATATTTT

d_gene: NA
j_gene: TRBJ2-5
abundance: NA
len: 13
v_gene: TRBV7-9
CDR3aa: CASSPMTLTTQYF
CDR3nt: TGTGCCAGCAGCCCTATGACGCTTACGACCCAGTACTTC

d_gene: NA
j_gene: TRBJ2-3
abundance: NA
len: 14
v_gene: TRBV6-5
CDR3aa: CASSYEPGTDTQYF
CDR3nt: TGTGCCAGCAGTTACGAGCCGGGGACAGATACGCAGTATTTT

d_gene: TRBD1
j_gene: TRBJ2-3
abundance: NA
len: 14
v_gene: TRBV29-1
CDR3aa: CSVEAGTGWYTQYF
CDR3nt: TGCAGCGTTGAAGCGGGGACAGGGTGGTATACGCAGTATTTT

d_gene: NA
j_gene: TRBJ1-4
abundance: NA
len: 13
v_gene: TRBV6-6
CDR3aa: CASRWSLGEKLFF
CDR3nt: TGTGCCAGCAGATGGAGTTTGGGCGAAAAACTGTTTTTT

d_gene: NA
j_gene: TRBJ2-6
abundance: NA
len: 18
v_gene: TRBV27
CDR3aa: CASRLRPGDISGANVLTF
CDR3nt: TGTGCCAGCAGATTACGCCCAGGGGACATCTCTGGGGCCAACGTCCTGACTTTC

d_gene: TRBD1
j_gene: TRBJ2-1
abundance: NA
len: 16
v_gene: TRBV13
CDR3aa: CASSSGPGTGVNEQFF
CDR3nt: TGTGCCAGCAGCAGCGGTCCCGGGACAGGGGTCAATGAGCAGTTCTTC

d_gene: NA
j_gene: TRBJ2-1
abundance: NA
len: 15
v_gene: TRBV11-2
CDR3aa: CASSPPFEPRDEQFF
CDR3nt: TGTGCCAGCAGCCCCCCTTTCGAGCCGCGCGATGAGCAGTTCTTC

d_gene: TRBD1
j_gene: TRBJ2-7
abundance: NA
len: 15
v_gene: TRBV7-9
CDR3aa: CASSLTGTGSYEQYF
CDR3nt: TGTGCCAGCAGCCTGACCGGGACAGGCTCCTACGAGCAGTACTTC

d_gene: NA
j_gene: TRBJ2-7
abundance: once
len: 13
v_gene: TRBV7-6
CDR3aa: CASSLAGRYEQYF
CDR3nt: TGTGCCAGCAGCTTAGCGGGGCGCTACGAGCAGTACTTC

d_gene: NA
j_gene: TRBJ1-1
abundance: once
len: 14
v_gene: TRBV7-9
CDR3aa: CASSLSAGNTEAFF
CDR3nt: TGTGCCAGCAGCTTATCGGCGGGGAACACTGAAGCTTTCTTT

d_gene: NA
j_gene: TRBJ1-5
abundance: NA
len: 15
v_gene: TRBV28
CDR3aa: CASSLTTGERRPQHF
CDR3nt: TGTGCCAGCAGTTTAACAACGGGAGAGCGGCGGCCCCAGCATTTT

d_gene: NA
j_gene: TRBJ2-7
abundance: once
len: 13
v_gene: TRBV10-3
CDR3aa: CAISGVVYHEQYF
CDR3nt: TGTGCCATCAGTGGAGTGGTCTATCACGAGCAGTACTTC

d_gene: NA
j_gene: TRBJ2-3
abundance: NA
len: 15
v_gene: TRBV5-1
CDR3aa: CASSLGATRTDTQYF
CDR3nt: TGCGCCAGCAGCTTGGGGGCTACACGGACAGATACGCAGTATTTT

d_gene: NA
j_gene: TRBJ2-7
abundance: NA
len: 10
v_gene: TRBV20-1
CDR3aa: CSAGDNEQYF
CDR3nt: TGCAGTGCTGGGGACAACGAGCAGTACTTC

d_gene: NA
j_gene: TRBJ1-2
abundance: NA
len: 12
v_gene: TRBV30
CDR3aa: CAWMGLGEGYTF
CDR3nt: TGTGCCTGGATGGGGCTGGGTGAGGGCTACACCTTC

d_gene: NA
j_gene: TRBJ2-2
abundance: NA
len: 14
v_gene: TRBV27
CDR3aa: CASSLSRYTGELFF
CDR3nt: TGTGCCAGCAGTTTGAGTCGGTACACCGGGGAGCTGTTTTTT

d_gene: NA
j_gene: TRBJ2-3
abundance: large
len: 15
v_gene: TRBV4-3
CDR3aa: CASSRPLGAVDTQYF
CDR3nt: TGCGCCAGCAGCCGCCCTCTCGGGGCCGTGGATACGCAGTATTTT

d_gene: TRBD1
j_gene: TRBJ2-1
abundance: once
len: 12
v_gene: TRBV4-3
CDR3aa: CASSPGGSEQFF
CDR3nt: TGCGCCAGCAGCCCAGGGGGCAGTGAGCAGTTCTTC

d_gene: TRBD1
j_gene: TRBJ2-1
abundance: NA
len: 17
v_gene: TRBV4-1
CDR3aa: CASSQDRSRGLAGEQFF
CDR3nt: TGCGCCAGCAGCCAAGATAGGTCCAGGGGGCTCGCTGGTGAGCAGTTCTTC

d_gene: TRBD2
j_gene: TRBJ2-7
abundance: NA
len: 14
v_gene: TRBV7-9
CDR3aa: CASSSSSGNYEQYF
CDR3nt: TGTGCCAGCAGCTCCTCTAGCGGTAACTACGAGCAGTACTTC

d_gene: TRBD1
j_gene: TRBJ2-7
abundance: NA
len: 14
v_gene: TRBV19
CDR3aa: CASSIAGQLYEQYF
CDR3nt: TGTGCCAGTAGTATAGCGGGACAGCTCTACGAGCAGTACTTC

d_gene: TRBD1
j_gene: TRBJ2-7
abundance: once
len: 15
v_gene: TRBV6-6
CDR3aa: CASSYRSGQGHEQYF
CDR3nt: TGTGCCAGCAGTTACCGCTCGGGACAGGGTCACGAGCAGTACTTC

d_gene: NA
j_gene: TRBJ2-1
abundance: NA
len: 14
v_gene: TRBV9
CDR3aa: CASSPYADHNEQFF
CDR3nt: TGTGCCAGCAGCCCCTATGCGGACCACAATGAGCAGTTCTTC

d_gene: NA
j_gene: TRBJ1-2
abundance: NA
len: 15
v_gene: TRBV6-1
CDR3aa: CASSDGVTPWYGYTF
CDR3nt: TGTGCCAGCAGTGACGGTGTGACACCATGGTATGGCTACACCTTC

d_gene: NA
j_gene: TRBJ2-1
abundance: NA
len: 11
v_gene: TRBV11-2
CDR3aa: CASSLFDEQFF
CDR3nt: TGTGCCAGCAGCTTATTCGATGAGCAGTTCTTC

d_gene: NA
j_gene: TRBJ2-3
abundance: NA
len: 15
v_gene: TRBV30
CDR3aa: CAWTRGGASTDTQYF
CDR3nt: TGTGCCTGGACCCGGGGCGGGGCCTCGACAGATACGCAGTATTTT

d_gene: NA
j_gene: TRBJ1-2
abundance: NA
len: 14
v_gene: TRBV7-2
CDR3aa: CASSPIPTDYGYTF
CDR3nt: TGTGCCAGCAGCCCTATACCCACTGACTATGGCTACACCTTC

d_gene: TRBD1
j_gene: TRBJ1-5
abundance: once
len: 15
v_gene: TRBV4-1
CDR3aa: CASSQGGTGNQPQHF
CDR3nt: TGCGCCAGCAGCCAAGGGGGGACAGGGAATCAGCCCCAGCATTTT

d_gene: NA
j_gene: TRBJ1-3
abundance: NA
len: 16
v_gene: TRBV13
CDR3aa: CASSLGHLSSGNTIYF
CDR3nt: TGTGCCAGCAGCTTGGGACACTTGAGCTCTGGAAACACCATATATTTT

d_gene: TRBD1
j_gene: TRBJ2-1
abundance: NA
len: 13
v_gene: TRBV7-9
CDR3aa: CASSPAQGDEQFF
CDR3nt: TGTGCCAGCAGCCCCGCGCAGGGGGATGAGCAGTTCTTC

d_gene: TRBD2
j_gene: TRBJ2-7
abundance: NA
len: 13
v_gene: TRBV6-5
CDR3aa: CASSYSWGGEQYF
CDR3nt: TGTGCCAGCAGTTACTCTTGGGGGGGGGAGCAGTACTTC

d_gene: NA
j_gene: TRBJ2-1
abundance: NA
len: 12
v_gene: TRBV25-1
CDR3aa: CASSDGANEQFF
CDR3nt: TGTGCCAGCAGTGACGGGGCCAATGAGCAGTTCTTC

d_gene: NA
j_gene: TRBJ2-3
abundance: NA
len: 13
v_gene: TRBV4-2
CDR3aa: CASSPSVTDTQYF
CDR3nt: TGTGCCAGCAGCCCCTCGGTTACAGATACGCAGTATTTT

d_gene: NA
j_gene: TRBJ1-1
abundance: NA
len: 13
v_gene: TRBV9
CDR3aa: CASSVGGHTEAFF
CDR3nt: TGTGCCAGCAGCGTAGGGGGCCACACTGAAGCTTTCTTT

d_gene: NA
j_gene: TRBJ1-1
abundance: NA
len: 13
v_gene: TRBV6-5
CDR3aa: CASSYSPHSEAFF
CDR3nt: TGTGCCAGCAGTTACTCCCCCCACTCTGAAGCTTTCTTT

d_gene: TRBD2
j_gene: TRBJ2-1
abundance: NA
len: 19
v_gene: TRBV9
CDR3aa: CASSARRATSGQRVDEQFF
CDR3nt: TGTGCCAGCAGCGCCCGACGGGCTACTAGCGGACAAAGGGTGGATGAGCAGTTCTTC

d_gene: TRBD2
j_gene: TRBJ2-7
abundance: NA
len: 13
v_gene: TRBV27
CDR3aa: CASSLGAGGEQYF
CDR3nt: TGTGCCAGCAGTTTGGGGGCGGGGGGCGAGCAGTACTTC

d_gene: TRBD2
j_gene: TRBJ2-7
abundance: NA
len: 15
v_gene: TRBV11-2
CDR3aa: CASSSSGRGSYEQYF
CDR3nt: TGTGCCAGCAGCTCTAGCGGGAGGGGCTCCTACGAGCAGTACTTC

d_gene: TRBD2
j_gene: TRBJ2-7
abundance: once
len: 15
v_gene: TRBV5-4
CDR3aa: CASSLSLAGSYEQYF
CDR3nt: TGTGCCAGCAGCTTGAGTCTAGCGGGGTCCTACGAGCAGTACTTC

d_gene: NA
j_gene: TRBJ1-1
abundance: NA
len: 12
v_gene: TRBV25-1
CDR3aa: CASSVDNTEAFF
CDR3nt: TGTGCCAGCAGTGTGGATAACACTGAAGCTTTCTTT

d_gene: NA
j_gene: TRBJ1-2
abundance: NA
len: 12
v_gene: TRBV9
CDR3aa: CASGARAYGYTF
CDR3nt: TGTGCCAGCGGTGCTAGGGCCTATGGCTACACCTTC

d_gene: NA
j_gene: TRBJ2-2
abundance: NA
len: 15
v_gene: TRBV7-9
CDR3aa: CASSPRSEGTGELFF
CDR3nt: TGTGCCAGCAGCCCCCGATCGGAAGGCACCGGGGAGCTGTTTTTT

d_gene: NA
j_gene: TRBJ2-7
abundance: NA
len: 14
v_gene: TRBV5-1
CDR3aa: CASSSGTLGYEQYF
CDR3nt: TGCGCCAGCAGCTCCGGGACTCTCGGGTACGAGCAGTACTTC

d_gene: NA
j_gene: TRBJ1-3
abundance: NA
len: 16
v_gene: TRBV28
CDR3aa: CASSLIEGLPGNTIYF
CDR3nt: TGTGCCAGCAGTTTAATAGAGGGTCTGCCTGGAAACACCATATATTTT

d_gene: NA
j_gene: TRBJ1-1
abundance: NA
len: 16
v_gene: TRBV10-3
CDR3aa: CAISESPSGWNTEAFF
CDR3nt: TGTGCCATCAGTGAGTCCCCCTCAGGGTGGAACACTGAAGCTTTCTTT

d_gene: NA
j_gene: TRBJ1-4
abundance: once
len: 14
v_gene: TRBV6-5
CDR3aa: CASSNRVGNEKLFF
CDR3nt: TGTGCCAGCAGTAACAGGGTTGGGAATGAAAAACTGTTTTTT

d_gene: TRBD1
j_gene: TRBJ1-1
abundance: NA
len: 17
v_gene: TRBV7-9
CDR3aa: CASSTQRSRDRNTEAFF
CDR3nt: TGTGCCAGCAGCACACAAAGATCCCGGGACAGGAACACTGAAGCTTTCTTT

d_gene: TRBD2
j_gene: TRBJ2-2
abundance: NA
len: 14
v_gene: TRBV28
CDR3aa: CASRKRGYTGELFF
CDR3nt: TGTGCCAGCAGGAAGCGGGGCTACACCGGGGAGCTGTTTTTT

d_gene: NA
j_gene: TRBJ1-3
abundance: NA
len: 15
v_gene: TRBV7-9
CDR3aa: CASSLDRYSGNTIYF
CDR3nt: TGTGCCAGCAGCTTAGATCGCTACTCTGGAAACACCATATATTTT

d_gene: NA
j_gene: TRBJ1-5
abundance: NA
len: 17
v_gene: TRBV4-1
CDR3aa: CASSQEWGEYSNQPQHF
CDR3nt: TGCGCCAGCAGCCAAGAGTGGGGTGAGTATAGCAATCAGCCCCAGCATTTT

d_gene: TRBD2
j_gene: TRBJ2-7
abundance: NA
len: 14
v_gene: TRBV19
CDR3aa: CASKGTSGPYEQYF
CDR3nt: TGTGCCAGTAAAGGGACTAGCGGCCCCTACGAGCAGTACTTC

d_gene: TRBD1
j_gene: TRBJ2-7
abundance: NA
len: 18
v_gene: TRBV11-3
CDR3aa: CASSFPGQGLADSYEQYF
CDR3nt: TGTGCCAGCAGCTTCCCGGGACAGGGGCTAGCGGACTCCTACGAGCAGTACTTC

d_gene: TRBD1
j_gene: TRBJ1-2
abundance: NA
len: 14
v_gene: TRBV6-5
CDR3aa: CASSRGQGFYGYTF
CDR3nt: TGTGCCAGCAGTAGGGGACAGGGGTTCTATGGCTACACCTTC